This T cell receptor (beta chain) was captured in a study of T cell responses to AZD1222 COVID-19 vaccine. The data were produced by immunoSEQ multiplex PCR, yet TCRdb's version contains in-frame clones alone and is incomplete. The profile shows 150,000 to 200,000 clones, approximately 94% of them singletons. The CDR3 is 14 residues long. In germline, CDR1 is SEHNR, CDR2 FQNEAQ (reference sequence). V lost 5 bases and J lost 9; bases outside the gene matches: 7. This receptor was obtained from an adult who received the AZD1222 COVID-19 vaccine. This chain joins TRBV7-9 and TRBJ1-2; TRBD1 matches 12 bases. Sequencing used peripheral blood, obtained 28 days after the second AZD1222 dose. For the CDR3, the DNA is TGTGCCAGCAGCCCCGCGGGACAGGGGGCGAGCTACACCTTC. This sequence encodes CASSPAGQGASYTF.